A selection of T cell receptor beta chains follows, all from one sample in a study of monozygotic twins with inflammatory bowel disease. TCRdb re-called the 5' RACE reads and gives one entry per CDR3 protein, without DNA. The sample has more than 300,000 distinct CDR3 sequences, and its top ten clones hold 2% to 3%. Sequencing was performed on blood. Every receptor here comes from a human donor with ulcerative colitis or Crohn's disease, or a healthy co-twin of an affected twin (not recorded which). Both conserved end residues are part of each CDR3. Fields, in order: CDR3 length, J gene, V gene, CDR3 protein.

length: 14; J: TRBJ1-5; V: TRBV6-2/TRBV6-3; CDR3: CASSYLSSNQPQHF
length: 19; J: TRBJ1-1; V: TRBV7-2; CDR3: CASSLVLQGLDSMNTEAFF
length: 18; J: TRBJ2-2; V: TRBV4-3; CDR3: CASSQDPLQGPFSRELFF
length: 17; J: TRBJ2-1; V: TRBV10-3; CDR3: CAISDSGLRGRDNEQFF
length: 14; J: TRBJ1-5; V: TRBV4-3; CDR3: CASSQDEGYQPQHF
length: 16; J: TRBJ2-3; V: TRBV5-1; CDR3: CASRVSGGVDSGTQYF
length: 13; J: TRBJ1-1; V: TRBV20-1; CDR3: CISGRGAGTEAFF
length: 13; J: TRBJ2-4; V: TRBV20-1; CDR3: CSGAGGAQNIQYF
length: 14; J: TRBJ2-7; V: TRBV29-1; CDR3: CSVEGTGQGPEQYF
length: 15; J: TRBJ2-7; V: TRBV19; CDR3: CASSTAGGGTYEQYF
length: 14; J: TRBJ2-3; V: TRBV12-3/TRBV12-4; CDR3: CASSLRVGTDTQYF
length: 16; J: TRBJ1-1; V: TRBV12-3/TRBV12-4; CDR3: CASNPNRGTLNTEAFF
length: 15; J: TRBJ1-1; V: TRBV5-1; CDR3: CASSYLTGTNTEAFF
length: 12; J: TRBJ2-7; V: TRBV6-2/TRBV6-3; CDR3: CASSGTGYEQYF
length: 15; J: TRBJ2-1; V: TRBV4-2; CDR3: CASSQTSGGANEQFF
length: 12; J: TRBJ2-7; V: TRBV2; CDR3: CASSERIYEQYF
length: 17; J: TRBJ2-5; V: TRBV18; CDR3: CASSPEKWDRGQETQYF
length: 17; J: TRBJ1-1; V: TRBV7-3; CDR3: CASSLTGGEALFTEAFF
length: 16; J: TRBJ2-3; V: TRBV29-1; CDR3: CSVGRGLAGQGDTQYF
length: 15; J: TRBJ1-1; V: TRBV24-1; CDR3: CATSDPGQGSTEAFF
length: 14; J: TRBJ2-7; V: TRBV27; CDR3: CASSIDRAPYEQYF
length: 13; J: TRBJ1-1; V: TRBV20-1; CDR3: CSARGGQTTEAFF
length: 13; J: TRBJ1-1; V: TRBV7-2; CDR3: CASSINQGARTFF
length: 17; J: TRBJ2-3; V: TRBV27; CDR3: CASSLGSGGPRTDTQYF
length: 15; J: TRBJ1-5; V: TRBV30; CDR3: CAWTGQGFLGQPQHF